Presented here are 10 T cell receptor beta chains from one specimen sequenced in a study of CXCR3-negative and CXCR3-positive naive CD8 T cells. The authors made the TRB cDNA libraries by 5' RACE using UMI labels. One entry per CDR3 protein, without DNA, is what TCRdb gives after re-calling the 5' RACE reads. The table lists tens of thousands of distinct CDR3 sequences. Sequences were obtained from memory CD8+ T cells from blood. The receptors here all came from a human donor in good health. Some clones in this sample may be carry-over from other donors' samples.

The J gene is TRBJ2-1, the V gene TRBV6-5; without DNA, the TCRdb call of TRBD2 cannot be checked. CDR3 length: 18 amino acids. Per the germline V gene, CDR1 is MNHEY and CDR2 is SVGAGI. This CDR3 reads CASSPRTSSSVLYNEQFF.

The CDR3 loop is CASSVAAGTYNEQFF. This chain links TRBV9 with TRBJ2-1; TCRdb proposes TRBD2, but this gene call is untestable without DNA. The germline V gene encodes CDR1 SGDLS and CDR2 YYNGEE. The CDR3 is 15 residues long.

V gene TRBV6-5 combines with J gene TRBJ1-2. Germline V gives CDR1 MNHEY, CDR2 SVGAGI. The CDR3 runs to 11 residues. The CDR3 loop is CASSSDGGYTF.

The chain carries TRBV7-9 and TRBJ1-1; TCRdb designates TRBD1, a call that cannot be tested without DNA. The CDR3 extends over 15 amino acids. Looked up from germline, CDR1 is SEHNR and CDR2 is FQNEAQ (reference sequence). This CDR3 reads CASSPVGQENTEAFF.

The chain's CDR3 is CASTEPGLGLKEQYF. This sequence joins TRBV6-2 or TRBV6-3 and TRBJ2-7; TCRdb lists TRBD2, though no DNA is available to test this call. In germline, CDR1 is MNHEY, CDR2 SVGEGT. This CDR3 is built from 15 residues.

The CDR3 loop is CASSPRRGETQYF. This chain joins TRBV28 and TRBJ2-5; TCRdb names TRBD1, which stays unverified in the absence of DNA. The CDR3 loop spans 13 amino acids. Germline V gives CDR1 MDHEN, CDR2 SYDVKM.

This clonotype is medium-sized by frequency. The rearrangement joins TRBV27 to TRBJ1-5. The length of the CDR3 is 13 residues. In germline, CDR1 is MNHEY, CDR2 SMNVEV (reference sequence). The CDR3 is CASSLSGNQPQHF.

This rearrangement joins TRBV20-1 to TRBJ2-5; checking the TCRdb D call of TRBD2 is not possible without DNA. This CDR3 is built from 13 residues. Germline CDR1 and CDR2: DFQATT and SNEGSKA (reference sequence). The CDR3 reads CSARPRGDETQYF.

The gene calls are TRBV25-1 and TRBJ1-1; with no DNA, the TCRdb D assignment of TRBD1 cannot be verified. The CDR3 extends over 15 amino acids. The germline V gene has CDR1 MGHDK and CDR2 SYGVNS. This CDR3 is CASSDPNRGYTEAFF.

This chain connects TRBV10-3 to TRBJ2-7. The CDR3 has 11 residues. Germline assignment: CDR1 ENHRY and CDR2 SYGVKD. The CDR3 sequence is CAISEGYEQYF.